A selection of T cell receptor beta chains follows, all from one sample in a study of T-cell reconstitution after alpha-beta-depleted transplantation in children. Using its own MiXCR run on the PCR reads, TCRdb lists one record per CDR3 protein. The repertoire has hundreds of thousands of distinct CDR3 sequences, roughly 13% of them found once; the top ten carry over 2%. Sequencing was performed on PBMCs, mostly from graft donor cells, taken 360 days after TCRalphabeta/CD19-depleted stem cell transplant. These TCRs come from a male patient younger than 18 who had a stem cell transplant for acute myeloid leukemia, so the T cells may come from the graft donor. The CDR3 runs from the conserved cysteine through the conserved F or W. Not all rows give a size; the values are once, few, many and, for expanded clones, a class.

v_call clone_size cdr3_aa
TRBV20-1 few CSARDYAGGVWNEQFF
TRBV7-9 - CASSLVPDEQYF
TRBV28 few CASSFGTPSTDTQYF
TRBV25-1 many CASSEPGGQGSYEQYF
TRBV20-1 - CSARDRGRAQYF
TRBV21-1 few CASRRTSGSSSYEQYF
TRBV20-1 - CSARAWAGGISGQYF
TRBV11-2 few CASSRTRTSGVSYEQYF
TRBV5-1 few CASSWGPLGGSPYNEQFF
TRBV20-1 - CSARGLPGGIREQFF
TRBV7-2 few CASSLPHRGVKTQYF
TRBV20-1 few CSARGTGTSNTEAFF
TRBV18 few CASSPERRSTDTQYF
TRBV20-1 - CGAKSRGLAGAEQYF
TRBV4-3 few CASSQGRTGPYEQYF
TRBV6-5 - CASSYNTRRTYEQYF
TRBV7-2 few CASSTYGLGSDYGYTF
TRBV7-2 - CASSLSGGGYNEQFF
TRBV7-8 - CASTLAGLAYNEQFF
TRBV9 few CASSVRHKTSTDTQYF
TRBV20-1 many CSATTGVQQYF
TRBV29-1 few CSVGQVLTDTQYF
TRBV7-7 few CASSLGTGGAARVLPQFF
TRBV9 many CASSPRAGISTDTQYF
TRBV13 - CASSPQAGQQETQYF
TRBV6-4 few CASSPWGGRAIYEQYF
TRBV12-3/TRBV12-4 many CASSFLAAIYNEQFF